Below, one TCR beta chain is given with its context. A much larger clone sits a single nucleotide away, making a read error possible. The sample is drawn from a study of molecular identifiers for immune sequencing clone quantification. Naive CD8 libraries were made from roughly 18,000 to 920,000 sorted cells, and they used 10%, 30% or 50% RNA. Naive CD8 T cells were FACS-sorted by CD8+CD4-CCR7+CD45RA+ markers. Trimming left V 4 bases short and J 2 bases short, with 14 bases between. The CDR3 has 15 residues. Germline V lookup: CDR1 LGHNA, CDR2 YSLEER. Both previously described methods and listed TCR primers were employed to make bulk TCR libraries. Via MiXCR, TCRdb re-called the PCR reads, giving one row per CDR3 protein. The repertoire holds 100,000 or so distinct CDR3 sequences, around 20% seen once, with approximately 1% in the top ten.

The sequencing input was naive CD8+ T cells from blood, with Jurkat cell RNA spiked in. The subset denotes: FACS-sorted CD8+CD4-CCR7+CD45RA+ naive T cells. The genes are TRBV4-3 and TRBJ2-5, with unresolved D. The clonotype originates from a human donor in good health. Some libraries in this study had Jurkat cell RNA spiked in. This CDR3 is CASSRVVGVQETQYF. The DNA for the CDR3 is TGCGCCAGCAGCCGAGTCGTTGGGGTACAAGAGACCCAGTACTTC.